Listed here are 24 T cell receptor beta chains from one sample, sequenced in a study of blood T cell repertoires in COVID-19. The protocol was immunoSEQ multiplex PCR, while the TCRdb copy is restricted to in-frame clones and leaves out a portion. The data contain 140,000 to 150,000 clones, about four fifths of them seen just once; the ten biggest clones take up about 5.1%. The sequencing sample was made of peripheral blood. These TCRs come from a human donor in a cohort sampled during active COVID-19.

The chain recombines TRBV5-1 with TRBJ1-2; 10 nucleotides match TRBD1. J lost 6 bases, V lost 3 bases, and 5 bases had no gene match. The CDR3 contains 14 residues. CDR1 is SGHRS, CDR2 YFSETQ, per germline. The CDR3 bases are TGCGCCAGCAGCTCGGGGACAGGGGTGAATGGCTACACCTTC. It is translated as CASSSGTGVNGYTF. The variable domain in full, with the rest retrieved from reference TRBV5-1 and TRBJ1-2, is KAGVTQTPRYLIKTRGQQVTLSCSPISGHRSVSWYQQTPGQGLQFLFEYFSETQRNKGNFPGRFSGRQFSNSRSEMNVSTLELGDSALYLCASSSGTGVNGYTFGSGTRLTVV.

This chain connects TRBV9 to TRBJ1-2; 8 positions agree with TRBD1. The germline V gene encodes CDR1 SGDLS and CDR2 YYNGEE. The CDR3 extends over 13 amino acids. V gave up 3 bases and J gave up 3 bases; unmatched junction bases: 1. The DNA of the CDR3 is TGTGCCAGCAGCGCACAGGGGGACTATGGCTACACCTTC. Translation: CASSAQGDYGYTF.

This sequence joins TRBV29-1 and TRBJ1-4, with TRBD1 as a possible D gene (5 bases). Germline-derived CDR1 and CDR2 are SQVTM and ANQGSEA. Trimming stripped 6 bases from V and 8 bases from J, with 16 bases between. CDR3 size: 13 residues. The DNA of the CDR3 is TGCAGCGTAGGGGAAACGGAGGGGGAAAAACTGTTTTTT. Translated: CSVGETEGEKLFF.

A note on this clone: A read error may produce the germline difference seen at one junction end. V is TRBV6-2 or TRBV6-3 and J is TRBJ1-2, with D possibly TRBD1 on 6 matching bases. Germline lookup yields CDR1 MNHEY and CDR2 SVGEGT. This CDR3 is 15 amino acids long. CDR3 nucleotide sequence: TGTGCCAGCAGTTACGAAGACAGGCTTTACTATGACTACACCTTC. It specifies CASSYEDRLYYDYTF.

V is TRBV10-3 and J is TRBJ2-3; D not resolved. Germline assignment: CDR1 ENHRY and CDR2 SYGVKD. The CDR3 has 13 amino acids. V shed 7 bases and J shed 6 bases, with 14 bases lying between them. CDR3 sequence reads: CAIKEAPVDTQYF. The CDR3 DNA reads as TGTGCCATCAAAGAGGCTCCCGTGGATACGCAGTATTTT.

In its sample, this clone was seen a few times. The gene calls are TRBV5-1 and TRBJ2-2; D may be TRBD1 (6 bases). Germline CDR1 and CDR2: SGHRS and YFSETQ. V was cut by 1 base and J by 2 bases, with 12 bases left in between. This CDR3 comprises 16 residues. CDR3 region: CASSLSPDSNTGELFF. In DNA, the CDR3 is TGCGCCAGCAGCTTGTCCCCGGACAGTAACACCGGGGAGCTGTTTTTT. Full variable domain (remainder filled in from reference TRBV5-1 and TRBJ2-2): KAGVTQTPRYLIKTRGQQVTLSCSPISGHRSVSWYQQTPGQGLQFLFEYFSETQRNKGNFPGRFSGRQFSNSRSEMNVSTLELGDSALYLCASSLSPDSNTGELFFGEGSRLTVL.

The chain has TRBV5-4 and TRBJ1-6, with a weak D call TRBD1 (5 bases). CDR3 length: 13 residues. V lost 6 bases, J lost 8 bases, and 12 bases lay in between. CDR1 and CDR2 from the germline V gene are SGHNT and YYREEE (reference sequence). CDR3 loop: CASNSPTDSPLHF. In DNA form, the CDR3 reads TGTGCCAGCAACTCACCGACAGATTCACCCCTCCACTTT.

The chain has TRBV4-2 and TRBJ2-1; a weak D match, TRBD1 (5 bases). The V end lost 0 bases, the J end lost 6 bases, and 6 bases lay between the germline ends. The CDR3 runs 13 residues. In germline, CDR1 is LGHNA, CDR2 YNFKEQ. The CDR3 DNA reads as TGTGCCAGCAGCCAAGACAGGGTCAATGAGCAGTTCTTC. Protein sequence: CASSQDRVNEQFF.

This sequence joins TRBV7-3 and TRBJ2-1, with D possibly TRBD1 on 5 matching bases. The CDR3 length is 14 residues. Germline V gene lookup returns CDR1 SGHTA and CDR2 FQGTGA. Trimming removed 6 bases from V and 8 bases from J, with 17 bases in between. The CDR3 nucleotides read TGTGCCAGCAGTCAAAATTCAGGGTCCGATGAGCAGTTCTTC. This codes for CASSQNSGSDEQFF.

CDR3: CASRITGVGTGELFF. CDR3 DNA: TGTGCCAGCAGGATCACAGGGGTTGGAACCGGGGAGCTGTTTTTT. The chain recombines TRBV6-5 with TRBJ2-2; TRBD1 matches at 7 bases. The CDR3 has 15 residues. Germline V CDR1 and CDR2: MNHEY, SVGAGI. Unmatched junction bases numbered 9, after V lost 6 bases and J lost 5 bases.

V is TRBV11-3 and J is TRBJ1-2; D remains unclear. Germline assignment: CDR1 SGHNT and CDR2 YENEEA. V gave up 5 bases and J gave up 4 bases, with 17 bases separating them. CDR3 length: 15 amino acids. CDR3 nucleotides: TGTGCCAGCAGCCCAGCCCTTGACGGGAGCTATGGCTACACCTTC. Encoded protein: CASSPALDGSYGYTF.

The genes are TRBV5-1 and TRBJ1-4; TRBD1 matches 8 bases. This CDR3 is 15 amino acids long. Per germline, CDR1 SGHRS and CDR2 YFSETQ. The trim removed 4 bases at V and 4 bases at J, leaving 6 bases unmatched. Here the CDR3 DNA reads TGCGCCAGCAGCGACCCGGGACAGGTTAATGAAAAACTGTTTTTT. As protein: CASSDPGQVNEKLFF.

The chain uses TRBV4-2 and TRBJ2-1, with 8 bases fitting TRBD2. The V and J ends lost 4 bases and 7 bases, in that order; junction bases with no gene match: 9. The CDR3 has 15 residues. In germline, CDR1 is LGHNA, CDR2 YNFKEQ. The CDR3 nucleotides read TGTGCCAGCAGCCTAAGTAGCGGGGAAACAAATGAGCAGTTCTTC. The encoded protein is CASSLSSGETNEQFF.

The rearrangement links TRBV5-8 to TRBJ2-5, with 12 bases matching TRBD2. The CDR3 sequence is 14 residues long. The junction had 3 bases not matched to a gene; V was cut back by 4 bases and J by 5 bases. Germline assignment: CDR1 SGHTS and CDR2 YDEGEE. The DNA of the CDR3 is TGTGCCAGCAGCCCCGGGACTAGCGGGGAGACCCAGTACTTC. Amino acid sequence: CASSPGTSGETQYF.

This clone was detected once. The CDR3 sequence is CASSLADRGTNEKLFF. In nucleotides, the CDR3 is TGTGCCAGCAGCTTAGCAGACAGGGGGACTAATGAAAAACTGTTTTTT. The rearrangement joins TRBV7-2 to TRBJ1-4; TRBD1 matches at 9 bases. Trimming took 0 bases from V and 2 from J; bases not matched to a gene: 1. In germline, CDR1 is SGHTA, CDR2 FQGNSA. The CDR3 contains 16 residues.

V gene TRBV19 combines with J gene TRBJ2-1; D uncertain. The V gene's germline CDR1 is LNHDA and CDR2 SQIVND (reference sequence). V was cut by 6 bases and J by 4 bases, with 13 bases left in between. The length of the CDR3 is 14 residues. This CDR3 reads CASRWSTGYNEQFF. For the CDR3, the DNA is TGTGCCAGTAGATGGTCGACGGGTTACAATGAGCAGTTCTTC.

The V gene is TRBV6-5, the J gene TRBJ2-7, with D perhaps TRBD1 (6 bases). CDR1 and CDR2 from the germline V gene are MNHEY and SVGAGI. The CDR3 is 15 amino acids. V was clipped by 4 bases and J by 2 bases, with 15 bases between them. CDR3 amino acids: CASSSGTRLTYEQYF. DNA of the CDR3: TGTGCCAGCAGTTCCGGGACACGGTTGACCTACGAGCAGTACTTC.

This rearrangement joins TRBV6-5 to TRBJ1-1, with TRBD1 matching over 8 bases. V lost 6 bases to trimming and J lost 5 bases; unmatched junction nucleotides: 2. In germline, CDR1 is MNHEY, CDR2 SVGAGI. The CDR3 contains 12 residues. CDR3 region: CASRYRGTEAFF. Written as DNA, the CDR3 is TGTGCCAGCAGGTACAGGGGGACTGAAGCTTTCTTT.

The chain joins TRBV2 to TRBJ1-1; TRBD1 agrees at 8 bases. From germline, CDR1 is SNHLY and CDR2 FYNNEI. This CDR3 spans 12 amino acids. Trimming took 9 bases from V and 4 from J; bases not matched to a gene: 4. CDR3 sequence reads: CASGQGGTEAFF. The CDR3 nucleotides read TGTGCCAGTGGACAGGGAGGCACTGAAGCTTTCTTT.

The chain is built from TRBV6-5 and TRBJ2-5; D is possibly TRBD1 (6 bases). The germline V gene has CDR1 MNHEY and CDR2 SVGAGI. This CDR3 comprises 13 residues. V gave up 6 bases and J gave up 3 bases, with 11 bases separating them. CDR3 bases: TGTGCCAGCAGCCCCAGGGGCAAAGAGACCCAGTACTTC. Protein: CASSPRGKETQYF.

This clone has more than one count but fewer than ten. The chain carries TRBV4-1 and TRBJ1-1, with D maybe TRBD1 (5 bases). V was trimmed by 1 base and J by 1 base, leaving 19 bases between them. The CDR3 length is 18 residues. Looked up from germline, CDR1 is MGHRA and CDR2 is YSYEKL. The CDR3 DNA reads TGCGCCAGCAGCCAAGTGTTTAAGGGGCCGCGAGGGAACACTGAAGCTTTCTTT. Protein: CASSQVFKGPRGNTEAFF.

This clone was observed a handful of times. The genes are TRBV7-2 and TRBJ2-1; TRBD1 matches 8 bases. The CDR3 consists of 15 residues. V lost 3 bases to trimming and J lost 6 bases; unmatched junction nucleotides: 7. Per the germline V gene, CDR1 is SGHTA and CDR2 is FQGNSA. CDR3: CASSFGQGDRNEQFF. CDR3 nucleotide sequence: TGTGCCAGCAGCTTCGGACAGGGCGACCGCAATGAGCAGTTCTTC.

V and J are TRBV19 and TRBJ1-2; 10 nucleotides match TRBD1. The CDR3 length is 12 residues. V shed 8 bases and J 7 bases; nucleotides not matched to a gene: 4. Per germline, CDR1 LNHDA and CDR2 SQIVND (reference sequence). The DNA for the CDR3 is TGTGCCAGTCGGACAGGGGGTAGTGGCTACACCTTC. This encodes CASRTGGSGYTF.

This rearrangement joins TRBV19 to TRBJ1-1; D unclear. From germline, CDR1 is LNHDA and CDR2 SQIVND (reference sequence). The V end lost 5 bases, the J end lost 1 base, and 11 bases lay between the germline ends. The CDR3 contains 14 residues. The CDR3 nucleotides are TGTGCCAGTAGTGACTCCGCGGGGAACACTGAAGCTTTCTTT. Translation: CASSDSAGNTEAFF.